The table lists the clone carrying this T cell receptor beta chain with many counts. The data were taken from a study of T cell repertoires in cytomegalovirus infection. One entry per CDR3 protein, called by TCRdb with MiXCR from the reads. The top ten hold 12% to 15% of the sample, which has 350,000 to 550,000 distinct CDR3 sequences, around 32% seen once. This CDR3 contains 14 residues. V lost 3 bases to trimming and J lost 7 bases, with 12 bases between them. Germline V gene lookup returns CDR1 SGHVS and CDR2 FQNEAQ. Sequencing was done on a sample of PBMCs. This TCR was recovered from a human donor in good health (CMV status not recorded). Some clones in this sample may be carry-over from other donors' samples. J is TRBJ1-4 and V is TRBV7-8; D not resolved. Here the CDR3 reads CASSFLAGPEKLFF. CDR3 bases: TGTGCCAGCAGCTTTTTAGCCGGGCCTGAAAAACTGTTTTTT.